This TCR beta chain was sequenced in a study of T cells expressing NK-cell markers. TCRdb processed the 5' RACE reads again and assigns one entry to each CDR3 protein, with no DNA. This listing includes under 600,000 distinct CDR3 sequences. The CDR3 is 16 residues long. Germline V lookup: CDR1 MGHRA, CDR2 YSYEKL. Material: blood T cells: a sorted CD56 or NKG2C T cell subset, CD4+ or CD8+ T cells, or bulk PBMC T cells (not recorded which). The chain couples TRBV4-1 to TRBJ2-5; absent DNA, TCRdb's TRBD2 call cannot be checked. This TCR was recovered from a woman aged 50 to 60 in good health. CDR3 residues: CASSQGPVVAGETQYF.